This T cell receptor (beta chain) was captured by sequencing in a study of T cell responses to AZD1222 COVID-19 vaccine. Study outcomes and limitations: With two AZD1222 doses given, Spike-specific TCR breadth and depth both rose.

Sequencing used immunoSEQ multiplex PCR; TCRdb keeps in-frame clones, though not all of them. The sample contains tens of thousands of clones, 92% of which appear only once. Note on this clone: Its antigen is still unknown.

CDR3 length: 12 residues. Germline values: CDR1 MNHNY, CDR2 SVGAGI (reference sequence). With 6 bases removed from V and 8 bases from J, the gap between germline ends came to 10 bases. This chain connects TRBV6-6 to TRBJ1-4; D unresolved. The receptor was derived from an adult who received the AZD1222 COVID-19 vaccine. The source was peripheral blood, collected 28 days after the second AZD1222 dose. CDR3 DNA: TGTGCCAGCAGCTTCCCCCGGGAAAAACTGTTTTTT. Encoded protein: CASSFPREKLFF.